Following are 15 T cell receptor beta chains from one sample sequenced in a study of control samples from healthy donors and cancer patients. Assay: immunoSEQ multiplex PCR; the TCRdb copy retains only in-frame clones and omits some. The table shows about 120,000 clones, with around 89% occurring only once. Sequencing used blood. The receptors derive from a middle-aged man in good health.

This CDR3 reads CASSYSGSPHYEQYF. For the CDR3, the DNA is TGTGCCAGCAGTTACTCGGGGAGTCCCCACTACGAGCAGTACTTC. The rearrangement uses TRBV6-5 and TRBJ2-7, with D tentatively TRBD2 (5 bases). The ends were cut back, 0 bases at V and 3 bases at J, with 12 bases in the middle. The CDR3 length is 15 residues. Germline assignment: CDR1 MNHEY and CDR2 SVGAGI.

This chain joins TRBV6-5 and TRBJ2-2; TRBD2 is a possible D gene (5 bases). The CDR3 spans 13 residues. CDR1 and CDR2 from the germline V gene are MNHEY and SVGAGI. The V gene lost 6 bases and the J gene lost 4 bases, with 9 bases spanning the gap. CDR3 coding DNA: TGTGCCAGCAGCCCGGACTTCACCGGGGAGCTGTTTTTT. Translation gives CASSPDFTGELFF.

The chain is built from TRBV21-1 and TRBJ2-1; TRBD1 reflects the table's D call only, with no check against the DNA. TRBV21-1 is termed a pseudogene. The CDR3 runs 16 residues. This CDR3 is CASSKAPGCDYNEQFF. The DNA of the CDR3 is TGTGCCAGCAGCAAAGCGCCAGGGTGCGACTACAATGAGCAGTTCTTC.

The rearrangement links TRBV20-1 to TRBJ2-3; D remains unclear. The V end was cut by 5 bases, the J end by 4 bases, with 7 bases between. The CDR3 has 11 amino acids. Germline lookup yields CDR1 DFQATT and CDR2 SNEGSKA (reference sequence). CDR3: CSAFLADTQYF. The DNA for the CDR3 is TGCAGTGCTTTTTTAGCAGATACGCAGTATTTT.

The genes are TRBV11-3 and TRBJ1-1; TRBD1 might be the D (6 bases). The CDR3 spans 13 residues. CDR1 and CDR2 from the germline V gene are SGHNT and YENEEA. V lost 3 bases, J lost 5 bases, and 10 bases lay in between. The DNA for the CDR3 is TGTGCCAGCAGCTTTGAGGGGGGGACTGAAGCTTTCTTT. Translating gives CASSFEGGTEAFF.

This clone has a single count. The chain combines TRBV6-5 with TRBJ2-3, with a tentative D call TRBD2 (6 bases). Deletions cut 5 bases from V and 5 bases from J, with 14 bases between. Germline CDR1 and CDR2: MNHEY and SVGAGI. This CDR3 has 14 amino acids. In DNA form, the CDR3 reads TGTGCCAGCAGTCTCGGTCCCGGGGGAGATACGCAGTATTTT. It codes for CASSLGPGGDTQYF.

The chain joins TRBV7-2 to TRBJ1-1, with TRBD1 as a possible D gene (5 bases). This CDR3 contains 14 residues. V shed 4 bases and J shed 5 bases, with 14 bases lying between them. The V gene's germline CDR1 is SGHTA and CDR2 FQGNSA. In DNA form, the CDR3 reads TGTGCCAGCAGCTCTGCCGGGGCAGGTACTGAAGCTTTCTTT. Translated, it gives CASSSAGAGTEAFF. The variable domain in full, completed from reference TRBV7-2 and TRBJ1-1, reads GAGVSQSPSNKVTEKGKDVELRCDPISGHTALYWYRQSLGQGLEFLIYFQGNSAPDKSGLPSDRFSAERTGGSVSTLTIQRTQQEDSAVYLCASSSAGAGTEAFFGQGTRLTVV.

The CDR3 DNA is TGCGCCAGCAGCTCTATGGGACAGCCTAATGAAAAACTGTTTTTT. As protein: CASSSMGQPNEKLFF. The rearrangement joins TRBV5-1 to TRBJ1-4, with TRBD1 identical over 7 bases. The V gene's germline CDR1 is SGHRS and CDR2 YFSETQ. CDR3 length: 15 amino acids. The V gene end was trimmed by 3 bases and the J gene end by 3 bases; junction bases not matched to a gene: 5.

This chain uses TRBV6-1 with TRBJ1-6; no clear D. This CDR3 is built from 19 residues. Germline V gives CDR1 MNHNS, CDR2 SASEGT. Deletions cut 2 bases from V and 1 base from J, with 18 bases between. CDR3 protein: CASSEMAVRGRSYNSPLHF. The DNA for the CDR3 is TGTGCCAGCAGTGAAATGGCCGTCCGGGGTAGGTCCTATAATTCACCCCTCCACTTT.

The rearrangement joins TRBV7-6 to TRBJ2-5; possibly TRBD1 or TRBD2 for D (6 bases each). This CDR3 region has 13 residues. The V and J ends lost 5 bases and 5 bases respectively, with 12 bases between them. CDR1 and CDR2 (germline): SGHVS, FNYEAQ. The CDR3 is CASSLGGLETQYF. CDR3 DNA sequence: TGTGCCAGCAGCCTAGGGGGGTTGGAGACCCAGTACTTC.

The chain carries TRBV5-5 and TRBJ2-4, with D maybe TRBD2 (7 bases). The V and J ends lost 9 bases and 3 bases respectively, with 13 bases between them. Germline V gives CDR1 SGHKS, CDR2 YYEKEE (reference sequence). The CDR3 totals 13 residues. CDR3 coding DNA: TGTGCCACGGGGGGCTTAAACAAAAACATTCAGTACTTC. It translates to CATGGLNKNIQYF. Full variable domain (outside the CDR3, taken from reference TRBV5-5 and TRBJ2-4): DAGVTQSPTHLIKTRGQQVTLRCSPISGHKSVSWYQQVLGQGPQFIFQYYEKEERGRGNFPDRFSARQFPNYSSELNVNALLLGDSALYLCATGGLNKNIQYFGAGTRLSVL.

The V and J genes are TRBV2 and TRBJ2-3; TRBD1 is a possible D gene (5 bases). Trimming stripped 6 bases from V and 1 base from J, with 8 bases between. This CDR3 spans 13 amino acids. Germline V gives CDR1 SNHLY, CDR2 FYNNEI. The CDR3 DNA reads TGTGCCAGCAGGCGACAGCGCACAGATACGCAGTATTTT. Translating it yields CASRRQRTDTQYF.

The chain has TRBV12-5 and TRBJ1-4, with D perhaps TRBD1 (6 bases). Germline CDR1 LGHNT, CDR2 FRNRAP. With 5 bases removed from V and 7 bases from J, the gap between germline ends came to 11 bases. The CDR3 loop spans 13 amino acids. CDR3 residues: CASGTGNGEKLFF. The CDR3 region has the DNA TGTGCTAGTGGTACAGGGAATGGTGAAAAACTGTTTTTT. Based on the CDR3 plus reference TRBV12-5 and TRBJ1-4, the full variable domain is DARVTQTPRHKVTEMGQEVTMRCQPILGHNTVFWYRQTMMQGLELLAYFRNRAPLDDSGMPKDRFSAEMPDATLATLKIQPSEPRDSAVYFCASGTGNGEKLFFGSGTQLSVL.

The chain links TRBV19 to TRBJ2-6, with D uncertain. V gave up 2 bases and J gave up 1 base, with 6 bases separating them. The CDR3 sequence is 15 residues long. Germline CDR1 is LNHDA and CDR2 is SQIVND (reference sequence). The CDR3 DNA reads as TGTGCCAGTAGTATAATGTCTTCTGGGGCCAACGTCCTGACTTTC. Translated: CASSIMSSGANVLTF. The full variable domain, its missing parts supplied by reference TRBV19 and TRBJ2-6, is DGGITQSPKYLFRKEGQNVTLSCEQNLNHDAMYWYRQDPGQGLRLIYYSQIVNDFQKGDIAEGYSVSREKKESFPLTVTSAQKNPTAFYLCASSIMSSGANVLTFGAGSRLTVL.

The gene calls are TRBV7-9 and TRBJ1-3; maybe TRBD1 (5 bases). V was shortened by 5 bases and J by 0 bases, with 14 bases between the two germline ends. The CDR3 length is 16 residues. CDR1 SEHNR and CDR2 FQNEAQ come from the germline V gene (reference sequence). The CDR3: CASSRGAAGSGNTIYF. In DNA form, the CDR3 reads TGTGCCAGCAGCAGAGGGGCGGCCGGCTCTGGAAACACCATATATTTT.